This paragraph covers one T cell receptor (beta chain) sequence. Its antigen is currently not known. Base qualities are not recorded, but no much larger clone differs from it by a single base. Using the deep immunoSEQ assay, TCR CDR3 regions were amplified from genomic DNA by multiplex PCR. Extracted genomic DNA from each cell subset was distributed evenly across all wells of several immunoSEQ 96-well plates, and each plate was treated as a replicate. For sorted subsets, about 210 ng of genomic DNA, equivalent to some 30,000 T cell genomes, went into each replicate PCR. Purified libraries were quantified with a Qubit 3.0 fluorometer, sized on a Bioanalyzer 2100, and re-quantified with the KAPA Library Quantification kit. Each immunoSEQ 96-well plate was sequenced on its own single-read 150-cycle Illumina NextSeq 550 flow cell. On the authors' methods: Because only junctional sequences without quality scores were contained in the immunoSEQ output, filtering matching that applied to full-length reads could not be performed. Sequences were annotated with PyIR, a Python wrapper for IgBLAST v1.9, using IMGT germline references to assign V/J genes and CDR3. Reads with weak V/J assignments (E-value above 1e-6), missing CDR3, stop codons, out-of-frame junctions, or ambiguous translated residues were removed. V3J clonotypes were defined as sequences sharing an identical inferred V gene, J gene, and CDR3 amino acid sequence. The percentage overlap between two repertoires was calculated by dividing the number of shared unique clonotypes by the size of the smaller repertoire. Three approaches were used to assess repertoire richness: RTK rarefaction, the Chao1 estimator, and Recon v2.1 estimates of unobserved clonotypes. Generation probabilities for all TCRbeta clonotypes obtained by the gDNA method from a handful of donors were computed using OLGA. TCRdb's version of the immuneACCESS table is confined to in-frame rearrangements and falls short of the full clone set. An unresolved V gene accounts for under half of the shortfall where checked; the remainder is of unknown origin. V and J calls and clone size follow that table, whereas D and trimming were derived from the DNA. In this sample the table shows some 690,000 clones, about nine tenths of which occur a single time. 34% of the sample is held by the ten biggest clonotypes.

This sample was taken from a study of shared clonotypes between healthy human individuals (dated by TCRdb to about 2020). For the study in its entirety: The cohort comprised a couple of women and three men aged 18 to 49 years. Leukapheresis yielded between about 0.94 and 9 billion PBMCs per donor. To increase sequencing depth and limit assay-specific biases, different laboratories used diverse techniques to prepare libraries and sequence TCR repertoires. To estimate repertoire size and how much clonotypes are shared between individuals, the study performed deep sequencing of blood TCR repertoires from roughly five healthy adults. For each donor, CD4 naive and CD4 memory were each run on three plates, CD8 naive on two plates, and CD8 memory on one plate. Results and caveats for the whole study, not just this receptor: Compared with non-shared clonotypes, clonotypes shared by all four sorted-subset donors had higher generation probabilities. When a handful of donors were compared, the shared fraction of clonotypes was about 5.2% for naive CD4, approximately 3.5% for naive CD8, about 2.4% for memory CD4, and less than 0.45% for memory CD8. Pairwise subsampling led to the expectation that sequencing depth would affect the degree of clonotype sharing among donors. Even with the large sequencing depth, rarefaction of the sorted-subset datasets indicated that sequencing was incomplete. Because the study included only a small number of donors, the genetic and exposure-history diversity represented was limited. Only blood was sampled, and tissue TCR repertoires likely differ from those in blood. Estimated clonotype richness was generally larger for naive than for memory subsets.

The CDR3 has 13 amino acids, counting the end cysteine and phenylalanine. Just CDR3 DNA is preserved here, 39 bases in frame from base 1. Looking up the germline V gene (reference sequence) yields CDR1 PRHDT and CDR2 FYEKMQ. V sheds 0 bases and J sheds 7 bases, leaving 7 bases between their ends. The donors were healthy, HIV-negative adults with no recently reported acute infections or vaccinations. Every donor was a Caucasian adult living in Nashville, Tennessee, USA. CD8 memory samples consisted of magnetically selected CD45RO+ cells combined with CCR7-negative CD45RA+ effector memory (TemRA) cells. After blood collection by leukapheresis, PBMCs were isolated using Ficoll-Histopaque density gradient centrifugation and then cryopreserved in the vapor phase of liquid nitrogen. Analytical flow cytometry was used to check the purity and quantity of each magnetically sorted T cell population. Genomic DNA was isolated from each sorted fraction and quantified by UV absorbance on a Nanodrop 2000c.

The sample consisted of memory CD8+ T cells from PBMCs. The cell subset or site label here, explained by the study, means: CD45RO+ cells pooled with CCR7-negative TemRA cells. Rearrangement joined TRBV13 to TRBJ2-1; no D gene call is confident. This TCR was sampled from a man between 18 and 29 years old in good health. Some clones in this sample may be carry-over from other donors' samples. This receptor has the CDR3 CASSLGAENEQFF. The nucleotide sequence reads as follows: TGTGCCAGCAGCTTAGGGGCGGAGAATGAGCAGTTCTTC.